This T cell receptor beta chain was observed in a study of identical twins. Germline lookup yields CDR1 MNHEY and CDR2 SVGEGT. This CDR3 comprises 12 residues. V was pared by 0 bases and J by 5 bases, with 5 bases between. This clonotype has more than one count but fewer than ten. Each CDR3 protein is one row after TCRdb ran MiXCR on the 5' RACE reads. The top ten hold just over 14% of the sample, which has approximately 250,000 distinct CDR3 sequences, 6.5% seen once. The same data also went into a second study, on T cells expressing NK-cell markers.

The chain joins TRBV6-2 or TRBV6-3 to TRBJ2-7; tentatively, D is TRBD1 or TRBD2 (5 bases each). The sequencing sample was made of CD8+ T cells sorted from blood. The sequence was collected from a woman aged 18-29 years in good health. CDR3 nucleotides: TGTGCCAGCAGTTACTCGGGACACGAGCAGTACTTC. Translated: CASSYSGHEQYF.